A selection of T cell receptor beta chains follows, all from one sample in a study of CD8+ T cells in alopecia areata. The data were produced by immunoSEQ multiplex PCR, yet TCRdb's version contains in-frame clones alone and is incomplete. The top ten clones hold approximately 19% of a sample with about 130,000 clones, about 50% of them seen once. This sample comprised CD8+ T cells sorted from blood, obtained at week 0. All receptors derive from a human donor with alopecia areata. The CDR3 runs from the conserved cysteine through the conserved F or W. D genes are given only for firm matches. Some rows have no size entry. The others give once, few or many, or a class for an expanded clone.

clone_size,j_call,v_call,d_call,cdr3_aa,cdr3_nt
.,TRBJ2-6,TRBV29-1,.,CSVEEGLGPGANVLTF,TGCAGCGTTGAAGAGGGGCTGGGGCCTGGGGCCAACGTCCTGACTTTC
.,TRBJ1-2,TRBV5-6,.,CASSLLGGKKNYGYTF,TGTGCCAGCAGCTTGTTGGGGGGCAAAAAGAACTATGGCTACACCTTC
few,TRBJ2-1,TRBV2,.,CASSPNNEQFF,TGTGCCAGCAGTCCAAACAATGAGCAGTTCTTC
.,TRBJ2-3,TRBV6-5,.,CASSYLSSADTQYF,TGTGCCAGCAGTTACTTGTCGAGTGCAGATACGCAGTATTTT
.,TRBJ2-2,TRBV7-8,.,CASSLARGTAGELFF,TGTGCCAGCAGCTTAGCGCGCGGGACGGCCGGGGAGCTGTTTTTT
few,TRBJ2-7,TRBV6-5,.,CASTPAASYEQYF,TGTGCCAGCACCCCAGCTGCCTCGTACGAGCAGTACTTC
.,TRBJ1-1,TRBV4-1,.,CASSLLLGGTEAFF,TGCGCCAGCAGCCTACTTTTGGGGGGAACTGAAGCTTTCTTT
.,TRBJ1-4,TRBV23-1,TRBD1,CASSQYRGLEKLFF,TGCGCCAGCAGTCAATACAGGGGGCTGGAAAAACTGTTTTTT
few,TRBJ1-1,TRBV5-4,.,CASSLGPEAFF,TGTGCCAGCAGCTTGGGGCCTGAAGCTTTCTTT
.,TRBJ2-5,TRBV5-1,.,CASSLTGPHGATQYF,TGCGCCAGCAGCTTGACGGGACCGCATGGAGCGACCCAGTACTTC
.,TRBJ2-1,TRBV2,.,CATSNSGVDEQFF,TGTGCCACCAGCAACAGTGGGGTTGATGAGCAGTTCTTC
.,TRBJ2-5,TRBV14,.,CASSRLVQETQYF,TGTGCCAGCAGCCGACTAGTTCAAGAGACCCAGTACTTC
.,TRBJ2-3,TRBV9,.,CASSVAGALDTQYF,TGTGCCAGCAGCGTAGCGGGGGCTTTGGATACGCAGTATTTT
few,TRBJ2-2,TRBV7-8,.,CASSFRDGELFF,TGTGCCAGCAGCTTCAGGGACGGGGAGCTGTTTTTT
.,TRBJ2-3,TRBV6-5,.,CASSLGSDTQYF,TGTGCCAGCAGTTTAGGATCAGATACGCAGTATTTT
.,TRBJ1-5,TRBV19,.,CASSIGNQPQHF,TGTGCCAGTAGTATAGGAAATCAGCCCCAGCATTTT
.,TRBJ2-7,TRBV2,.,CASSESVGAYEQYF,TGTGCCAGCAGTGAATCGGTGGGGGCCTACGAGCAGTACTTC
.,TRBJ2-3,TRBV27,TRBD2,CASRPSGGSTDTQYF,TGTGCCAGCAGACCTAGCGGGGGAAGCACAGATACGCAGTATTTT
.,TRBJ1-2,TRBV5-1,TRBD1,CASSSVPGQGSGYGYTF,TGCGCCAGCAGCTCAGTCCCGGGACAGGGTTCAGGCTATGGCTACACCTTC
few,TRBJ1-1,TRBV10-2,.,CASSESGGWVTEAFF,TGCGCCAGCAGTGAGTCAGGGGGTTGGGTAACTGAAGCTTTCTTT
few,TRBJ2-2,TRBV14,.,CASSQVPGGELFF,TGTGCCAGCAGCCAAGTTCCGGGCGGGGAGCTGTTTTTT
few,TRBJ2-7,TRBV27,.,CASSLSRIPSYEQYF,TGTGCCAGCAGTTTATCTCGGATTCCCTCCTACGAGCAGTACTTC
.,TRBJ2-1,TRBV5-6,.,CASSLEVDDEQFF,TGTGCCAGCAGCTTGGAGGTCGACGATGAGCAGTTCTTC
.,TRBJ1-3,TRBV13,.,CASSFGRAGNTIYF,TGTGCCAGCAGCTTCGGAAGGGCTGGAAACACCATATATTTT
few,TRBJ1-6,TRBV30,.,CAWTLGTNSPLHF,TGTGCCTGGACCCTCGGAACTAATTCACCCCTCCACTTT
.,TRBJ2-1,TRBV7-9,.,CASSWGVF,TGTGCCAGCAGCTGGGGCGTCTTC
.,TRBJ2-1,TRBV5-1,.,CASSKRTYNEQFF,TGCGCCAGCAGTAAGAGGACCTACAATGAGCAGTTCTTC
few,TRBJ1-4,TRBV7-8,.,CASSDPPWEKLFF,TGTGCCAGCAGCGATCCCCCATGGGAAAAACTGTTTTTT
.,TRBJ1-1,TRBV13,.,CASSLSGDPEAFF,TGTGCCAGCAGCTTATCTGGGGACCCTGAAGCTTTCTTT
.,TRBJ2-1,TRBV5-1,.,CASSLGGNEQFF,TGCGCCAGCAGCTTGGGGGGAAATGAGCAGTTCTTC
once,TRBJ1-6,TRBV30,.,CAWSPRSLHF,TGTGCCTGGAGTCCTCGATCCCTCCACTTT
.,TRBJ2-5,TRBV11-2,.,CASSRTETQYF,TGTGCCAGCAGCCGCACAGAGACCCAGTACTTC
.,TRBJ2-5,TRBV15,TRBD2,CATSVAGGPGQETQYF,TGTGCCACCAGCGTAGCGGGGGGGCCGGGGCAAGAGACCCAGTACTTC
.,TRBJ1-4,TRBV5-6,.,CASRKRDEKLFF,TGTGCCAGCAGAAAAAGGGATGAAAAACTGTTTTTT
many,TRBJ2-3,TRBV6-4,TRBD2,CASSGLAGSDTQYF,TGTGCCAGCAGTGGACTAGCGGGGTCAGATACGCAGTATTTT
once,TRBJ2-2,TRBV30,.,CAWSLIPGELFF,TGTGCCTGGAGTCTAATCCCCGGGGAGCTGTTTTTT
.,TRBJ2-6,TRBV5-6,TRBD1,CASGQGVSGANVLTF,TGTGCCTCAGGACAGGGGGTCTCTGGGGCCAACGTCCTGACTTTC
.,TRBJ2-1,TRBV30,TRBD2,CAWSVGLAGVNEQFF,TGTGCCTGGAGTGTAGGACTAGCGGGGGTCAATGAGCAGTTCTTC
once,TRBJ2-3,TRBV29-1,.,CSVLPGLPTDTQYF,TGCAGCGTCCTACCGGGCCTCCCCACAGATACGCAGTATTTT
.,TRBJ2-5,TRBV29-1,TRBD2,CSVEMRGGKETQYF,TGCAGCGTTGAGATGCGGGGGGGGAAAGAGACCCAGTACTTC
.,TRBJ1-2,TRBV15,.,CATSTDLGDGYTF,TGTGCCACCAGCACAGACTTGGGGGATGGCTACACCTTC
.,TRBJ2-5,TRBV30,.,CAWSVGEETQYF,TGTGCCTGGAGTGTAGGGGAAGAGACCCAGTACTTC
once,TRBJ1-6,TRBV2,.,CASRRGPRAVYSPLHF,TGTGCCAGCAGGAGGGGCCCGAGGGCAGTCTATTCACCCCTCCACTTT
.,TRBJ1-2,TRBV27,.,CASTSSAELSYTF,TGTGCCAGCACGTCGTCCGCGGAGCTCAGCTACACCTTC
.,TRBJ2-7,TRBV29-1,TRBD1,CSAIPGDRGYEQYF,TGCAGCGCCATCCCCGGGGACAGGGGCTACGAGCAGTACTTC
.,TRBJ1-1,TRBV7-9,TRBD1,CASSLRAGGRNTEAFF,TGTGCCAGCAGCTTACGGGCAGGGGGCCGGAACACTGAAGCTTTCTTT
few,TRBJ1-1,TRBV29-1,.,CSVYGPLSTEAFF,TGCAGCGTTTATGGACCGCTGAGCACTGAAGCTTTCTTT
.,TRBJ2-3,TRBV30,TRBD1,CAWSAGGGADTQYF,TGTGCCTGGAGTGCAGGGGGCGGAGCAGATACGCAGTATTTT
few,TRBJ2-5,TRBV7-9,.,CASSPRRVLETQYF,TGTGCCAGCAGCCCTCGGAGGGTTTTGGAGACCCAGTACTTC